The rows below give T cell receptor beta chains drawn from one sample of a study of T cells in Graves' hyperthyroidism and ophthalmopathy. TCRdb fed the multiplex PCR reads into MiXCR, producing one record per CDR3 protein. The data hold 500,000 to 600,000 distinct CDR3 sequences, with approximately 44% observed a single time. Specimen: peripheral blood or thyroid tissue (not recorded which). These receptors were taken from an adult woman with Graves' disease, either hyperthyroidism or ophthalmopathy (not recorded which). CDR3s include the opening cysteine and the closing phenylalanine or tryptophan. The order of the fields is CDR3 DNA, CDR3 protein, V gene, clone size, J gene, D gene. The D gene is left open where the match is weak. Some rows have no size entry. The others give once, few or many, or a class for an expanded clone.

CDR3 DNA: TGTGCCATCAGTGAGCAACCGACAGGGAATCTCGGGGCCAACGTCCTGACTTTC
CDR3 protein: CAISEQPTGNLGANVLTF
V gene: TRBV10-3
clone size: few
J gene: TRBJ2-6
D gene: TRBD1

CDR3 DNA: TGCAGTGCTAATAAGGGGGTGGGGGGGGAGCAGTACTTC
CDR3 protein: CSANKGVGGEQYF
V gene: TRBV20-1
clone size: NA
J gene: TRBJ2-7
D gene: NA

CDR3 DNA: TGTGCCAGCAGCTTCGGGGGCTCTCAGCCCCAGCATTTT
CDR3 protein: CASSFGGSQPQHF
V gene: TRBV7-2
clone size: many
J gene: TRBJ1-5
D gene: NA

CDR3 DNA: TGTGCTACGGACCTAACCTCTGGGGCCAACGTCCTGACTTTC
CDR3 protein: CATDLTSGANVLTF
V gene: TRBV7-8
clone size: NA
J gene: TRBJ2-6
D gene: NA

CDR3 DNA: TGTGCCACCGAGACGAGGAGGGGGGTTTGGGAGACCCAGTACTTC
CDR3 protein: CATETRRGVWETQYF
V gene: TRBV15
clone size: NA
J gene: TRBJ2-5
D gene: NA

CDR3 DNA: TGTGCCAGTAGTATTATGTGGGAGGGTATCAACGAGCAGTACTTC
CDR3 protein: CASSIMWEGINEQYF
V gene: TRBV19
clone size: many
J gene: TRBJ2-7
D gene: TRBD2

CDR3 DNA: TGTGCCAGCAGCTTAGAGGGAGGGCCGGAAGAGTACTTC
CDR3 protein: CASSLEGGPEEYF
V gene: TRBV11-2
clone size: NA
J gene: TRBJ2-5
D gene: TRBD2

CDR3 DNA: TGCGCCAGCAGACCGGGAGACCACCCAAACACTGAAGCTTTCTTT
CDR3 protein: CASRPGDHPNTEAFF
V gene: TRBV5-1
clone size: many
J gene: TRBJ1-1
D gene: NA

CDR3 DNA: TGCAGCGTTGTACAGGGTGCCTCCTACGAGCAGTACTTC
CDR3 protein: CSVVQGASYEQYF
V gene: TRBV29-1
clone size: NA
J gene: TRBJ2-7
D gene: NA

CDR3 DNA: TGTGCTAGAGATAGAAGGGGGAATCAGCCCCAGCATTTT
CDR3 protein: CARDRRGNQPQHF
V gene: TRBV7-7
clone size: few
J gene: TRBJ1-5
D gene: NA

CDR3 DNA: TGTGCCACCAGCAGTGGATCTAGGGACGGGGAGACCCAGTACTTC
CDR3 protein: CATSSGSRDGETQYF
V gene: TRBV15
clone size: NA
J gene: TRBJ2-5
D gene: NA

CDR3 DNA: TGTGCCAGCAGTGTACAAGGGGGGTTTCAGCCCCAGCATTTT
CDR3 protein: CASSVQGGFQPQHF
V gene: TRBV12-3/TRBV12-4
clone size: many
J gene: TRBJ1-5
D gene: NA

CDR3 DNA: TGTGCCAGCAGGTCTAGCGGGGGCGGTTCACCCCTCCACTTT
CDR3 protein: CASRSSGGGSPLHF
V gene: TRBV12-3/TRBV12-4
clone size: NA
J gene: TRBJ1-6
D gene: NA

CDR3 DNA: TGCGCCAGCAGCCAAGGGCCCAGGATAGGCGGCTACACCTTC
CDR3 protein: CASSQGPRIGGYTF
V gene: TRBV4-1
clone size: many
J gene: TRBJ1-2
D gene: NA

CDR3 DNA: TGTGCCAGCAGCTCTTCGCGGGGAGCCGGGGCCAACGTCCTGACTTTC
CDR3 protein: CASSSSRGAGANVLTF
V gene: TRBV7-9
clone size: NA
J gene: TRBJ2-6
D gene: NA

CDR3 DNA: TGTGCCAGCAGCATCTCCGGGACTAGCGGGAGTTTGGTGTTC
CDR3 protein: CASSISGTSGSLVF
V gene: TRBV7-7
clone size: NA
J gene: TRBJ2-7
D gene: TRBD2

CDR3 DNA: TGTGCCATCAGAGCGGGGCTTGAGGACACTGAAGCTTTCTTT
CDR3 protein: CAIRAGLEDTEAFF
V gene: TRBV10-3
clone size: NA
J gene: TRBJ1-1
D gene: NA

CDR3 DNA: TGTGCCAGCAGTCGACTAGCGGGAGGGAGTTACGAGCAGTACTTC
CDR3 protein: CASSRLAGGSYEQYF
V gene: TRBV25-1
clone size: many
J gene: TRBJ2-7
D gene: TRBD2

CDR3 DNA: TGCAGCGTCCAGGAGCGGGAGCACAATGAGCAGTTCTTC
CDR3 protein: CSVQEREHNEQFF
V gene: TRBV29-1
clone size: few
J gene: TRBJ2-1
D gene: TRBD2

CDR3 DNA: TGTGCCAGCAGTGCTATCCCAGGGGGCGGAATTGTAAATTCACCCCTCCACTTT
CDR3 protein: CASSAIPGGGIVNSPLHF
V gene: TRBV25-1
clone size: NA
J gene: TRBJ1-6
D gene: TRBD1

CDR3 DNA: TGTGCCAGCAGCTCCTCCCGGGAAGAGACCCAGTACTTC
CDR3 protein: CASSSSREETQYF
V gene: TRBV11-2
clone size: many
J gene: TRBJ2-5
D gene: NA

CDR3 DNA: TGTGCCAGCAGCCGACTAGCCAGTGAGACCCAGTACTTC
CDR3 protein: CASSRLASETQYF
V gene: TRBV3-1
clone size: many
J gene: TRBJ2-5
D gene: TRBD2

CDR3 DNA: TGCAGTGCTAGCATGTACCAAGAGCAGTACTTC
CDR3 protein: CSASMYQEQYF
V gene: TRBV20-1
clone size: NA
J gene: TRBJ2-7
D gene: NA

CDR3 DNA: TGTGCCAGCAGCCCCGGGCCCCCTAAGCCCTTC
CDR3 protein: CASSPGPPKPF
V gene: TRBV7-9
clone size: NA
J gene: TRBJ1-2
D gene: NA

CDR3 DNA: TGTGCCATCGGCATAGCCCAAGAGACCCAGTACTTC
CDR3 protein: CAIGIAQETQYF
V gene: TRBV10-3
clone size: NA
J gene: TRBJ2-5
D gene: NA

CDR3 DNA: TGTGCCAGCAGCTTGGTAGCAGGGGGCTATGGCTACACCTTC
CDR3 protein: CASSLVAGGYGYTF
V gene: TRBV7-9
clone size: NA
J gene: TRBJ1-2
D gene: TRBD1

CDR3 DNA: TGTGCCAGCACTACGACAGGCGCGGGAGCTTTCTTT
CDR3 protein: CASTTTGAGAFF
V gene: TRBV2
clone size: NA
J gene: TRBJ1-1
D gene: NA

CDR3 DNA: TGTGCCAGCACCCCAGCGGGAGTGTCCTACGAGCAGTACTTC
CDR3 protein: CASTPAGVSYEQYF
V gene: TRBV12-3/TRBV12-4
clone size: many
J gene: TRBJ2-7
D gene: TRBD2

CDR3 DNA: TGTGCCAGCTCACCACCGCGGGGAGGCCCCATGTACTTC
CDR3 protein: CASSPPRGGPMYF
V gene: TRBV18
clone size: many
J gene: TRBJ2-7
D gene: NA

CDR3 DNA: TGCGCCAGCAGCTCATCCTTTTACAGGGGAGGGGAGACCCAGTACTTC
CDR3 protein: CASSSSFYRGGETQYF
V gene: TRBV5-1
clone size: many
J gene: TRBJ2-5
D gene: NA

CDR3 DNA: TGCAGTGCTAGGGACAGGGTATCCACTGAAGCTTTCTTT
CDR3 protein: CSARDRVSTEAFF
V gene: TRBV20-1
clone size: NA
J gene: TRBJ1-1
D gene: TRBD1

CDR3 DNA: TGTGCCAGCAGTTTACTCGGCACGCGTTACGAGCAGTACTTC
CDR3 protein: CASSLLGTRYEQYF
V gene: TRBV28
clone size: NA
J gene: TRBJ2-7
D gene: NA

CDR3 DNA: TGTGCCAGCAGGATACTTAGCGGGAGGGGCTCTGGGGCCAACGTCCTGACTTTC
CDR3 protein: CASRILSGRGSGANVLTF
V gene: TRBV12-3/TRBV12-4
clone size: many
J gene: TRBJ2-6
D gene: TRBD2

CDR3 DNA: TGCAGTGCTAGAGATCTTGCCGAGACAGGCATGAACACTGAAGCTTTCTTT
CDR3 protein: CSARDLAETGMNTEAFF
V gene: TRBV20-1
clone size: once
J gene: TRBJ1-1
D gene: NA

CDR3 DNA: TGTGCCAGCAGTGAAGGGGAGACTCTAGCGGGAGGGCCTACCGGGGAGCTGTTTTTT
CDR3 protein: CASSEGETLAGGPTGELFF
V gene: TRBV2
clone size: NA
J gene: TRBJ2-2
D gene: TRBD2

CDR3 DNA: TGTGCCAGCAAGACTTCTAACTTTCAGGAGCAGTACTTC
CDR3 protein: CASKTSNFQEQYF
V gene: TRBV12-3/TRBV12-4
clone size: NA
J gene: TRBJ2-7
D gene: NA

CDR3 DNA: TGTGCCAGCAGTTCCGGACAGGACGGGGAGCTGTTTTTT
CDR3 protein: CASSSGQDGELFF
V gene: TRBV2
clone size: NA
J gene: TRBJ2-2
D gene: TRBD1

CDR3 DNA: TGCAGTGCTAGAGATCCCGGACAGGGTGATTCACCCCTCCACTTT
CDR3 protein: CSARDPGQGDSPLHF
V gene: TRBV20-1
clone size: many
J gene: TRBJ1-6
D gene: TRBD1

CDR3 DNA: TGTGCCAGCAGTAGGACAGGAGTTTACGATACGCAGTATTTT
CDR3 protein: CASSRTGVYDTQYF
V gene: TRBV2
clone size: many
J gene: TRBJ2-3
D gene: TRBD1

CDR3 DNA: TGTGCCAGCAGTTTAGTGGCGGGAGCCGGAGAGACCCAGTACTTC
CDR3 protein: CASSLVAGAGETQYF
V gene: TRBV28
clone size: NA
J gene: TRBJ2-5
D gene: TRBD2